The 20 T cell receptor beta chains listed next were all sequenced from one sample in a study of shared clonotypes between healthy human individuals. Profiling relied on immunoSEQ multiplex PCR, and the TCRdb table lists in-frame clones only, not all of them. The sample contains about 770,000 clones, over 60% of which appear only once. Sequenced sample: memory CD4+ T cells sorted from blood. Described subset: CD45RA-negative fraction. These receptors were taken from a woman younger than 45 in good health.

The J gene is TRBJ2-2, the V gene TRBV12-5, with D hard to call. V shed 2 bases and J shed 8 bases, with 12 bases lying between them. Germline CDR1 and CDR2: LGHNT and FRNRAP. There are 14 residues in the CDR3. In DNA, the CDR3 is TGTGCTAGTGGTTTGCTCCCCGACTGGGGGGAGCTGTTTTTT. As protein: CASGLLPDWGELFF.

To note about this clone: Other DNA sequences in the same sample also yield this CDR3. The rearrangement joins TRBV4-1 to TRBJ2-6; the D gene could be TRBD1 or TRBD2 (5 bases each). V was shortened by 3 bases and J by 3 bases, with 9 bases between the two germline ends. Germline loops: CDR1 MGHRA, CDR2 YSYEKL. This CDR3 is built from 15 residues. CDR3 coding DNA: TGCGCCAGCAGCCAGAGGGGCGGTGGGGCCAACGTCCTGACTTTC. This sequence encodes CASSQRGGGANVLTF.

The rearrangement uses TRBV27 and TRBJ1-1; 11 bases are a match to TRBD1. From germline, CDR1 is MNHEY and CDR2 SMNVEV (reference sequence). The CDR3 extends over 16 amino acids. The ends lost 6 bases at V and 3 bases at J; junction bases unmatched: 9. The CDR3 nucleotides read TGTGCCAGCAGGTCTGGGACAGGGGGGAGCTACACTGAAGCTTTCTTT. Its translation: CASRSGTGGSYTEAFF.

This chain links TRBV5-5 with TRBJ1-2; D remains unclear. Germline lookup yields CDR1 SGHKS and CDR2 YYEKEE (reference sequence). The V gene lost 8 bases and the J gene lost 5 bases, with 25 bases spanning the gap. This CDR3 is 16 amino acids long. The CDR3 spells CASRDSGPPDQYGYTF. CDR3 sequence (DNA): TGTGCCAGTAGAGATAGTGGCCCACCCGACCAATATGGCTACACCTTC.

V and J are TRBV13 and TRBJ1-1, with a weak D call TRBD1 (6 bases). The CDR3 totals 14 residues. V was pared by 5 bases and J by 6 bases, with 16 bases between. Germline CDR1 reads PRHDT; CDR2 reads FYEKMQ (reference sequence). CDR3 in amino acids: CASSPTGAGAEAFF. The CDR3 region has the DNA TGTGCCAGCAGCCCGACGGGGGCTGGGGCTGAAGCTTTCTTT.

The chain uses TRBV28 and TRBJ1-5; D possibly corresponds to TRBD1 (5 bases). V lost 1 base and J lost 2, with 9 bases in between. CDR1 is MDHEN and CDR2 is SYDVKM in the germline V gene. The CDR3 is 15 residues long. CDR3 amino acids: CASSLFRGGNQPQHF. The CDR3 nucleotides read TGTGCCAGCAGTTTATTCCGGGGCGGCAATCAGCCCCAGCATTTT.

This clone is a singleton in its sample. The rearrangement joins TRBV5-6 to TRBJ1-2, with TRBD1 identical over 9 bases. The CDR3 extends over 13 amino acids. Germline V CDR1 and CDR2: SGHDT, YYEEEE. Trimming at V came to 4 bases and at J to 2 bases, leaving 0 bases not matched to a gene. This CDR3 reads CASSGTGNYGYTF. CDR3 sequence (DNA): TGTGCCAGCAGCGGGACAGGGAACTATGGCTACACCTTC.

The rearrangement uses TRBV7-9 and TRBJ2-7, with D perhaps being TRBD1 or TRBD2 (5 bases each). The V gene lost 2 bases and the J gene lost 6 bases, with 20 bases spanning the gap. The CDR3 runs to 16 residues. From germline, CDR1 is SEHNR and CDR2 FQNEAQ (reference sequence). This CDR3 is CASSLSVVGTRGEQYF. The CDR3 DNA is TGTGCCAGCAGCTTATCAGTCGTCGGGACCCGAGGCGAGCAGTACTTC.

This chain uses TRBV25-1 with TRBJ2-7; 10 bases are shared with TRBD2. V trimming: 5 bases; J trimming: 4 bases; junction bases outside the gene matches: 11. This CDR3 is built from 16 residues. Per germline, CDR1 MGHDK and CDR2 SYGVNS. DNA of the CDR3: TGTGCCAGCAGTCGGGGCCTAGCGGGAGTTTCGTACGAGCAGTACTTC. It specifies CASSRGLAGVSYEQYF.

The chain couples TRBV10-2 to TRBJ2-1, with TRBD2 as a possible D gene (5 bases). V was clipped by 2 bases and J by 5 bases, with 10 bases between them. The CDR3 length is 14 residues. Germline CDR1 WSHSY, CDR2 SAAADI. The CDR3 region has the DNA TGCGCCAGCAGTGAGAGTACTAGTAACAATGAGCAGTTCTTC. The encoded protein is CASSESTSNNEQFF.

Regarding this clone: Other DNA sequences in the same sample also yield this CDR3. V and J are TRBV5-6 and TRBJ2-5; the D gene could be TRBD1 or TRBD2 (5 bases each). This CDR3 comprises 13 residues. Looked up from germline, CDR1 is SGHDT and CDR2 is YYEEEE. V dropped 4 bases and J dropped 5 bases, with 12 bases sitting between them. The CDR3 spells CASSPRDRETQYF. In DNA, the CDR3 is TGTGCCAGCAGCCCCCGGGACCGGGAGACCCAGTACTTC.

The CDR3 DNA is TGTGCCAGCAGCTTCGGCCCGGGGGCCTACAATGAGCAGTTCTTC. Its protein product is CASSFGPGAYNEQFF. The gene calls are TRBV5-4 and TRBJ2-1, with D tentatively TRBD2 (6 bases). The length of the CDR3 is 15 residues. Per germline, CDR1 SGHNT and CDR2 YYREEE (reference sequence). Trimming stripped 2 bases from V and 2 bases from J, with 11 bases between.

The CDR3 loop is CASSPGVDEKLFF. The CDR3 coding sequence is TGTGCCAGCTCACCAGGGGTGGATGAAAAACTGTTTTTT. The chain combines TRBV18 with TRBJ1-4; D is undetermined. This CDR3 comprises 13 residues. Germline V CDR1 and CDR2: KGHSH, LQKENI. V lost 2 bases to trimming and J lost 6 bases, with 7 bases between them.

In its sample, this clone was seen a few times. The chain couples TRBV27 to TRBJ1-5; D might be TRBD1 (6 bases). The CDR3 loop spans 16 amino acids. Germline V lookup: CDR1 MNHEY, CDR2 SMNVEV (reference sequence). V lost 6 bases and J 6 bases, leaving 21 bases between the germline ends. CDR3 bases: TGTGCCAGCAGCTCCGGGGGGGGCGGTAAGGGTCAGCCCCAGCATTTT. It codes for CASSSGGGGKGQPQHF.

The chain carries TRBV28 and TRBJ2-7; D uncertain. This CDR3 comprises 14 residues. Between the trimmed V and J ends, which lost 3 bases and 3 bases, there was a span of 12 bases. Germline CDR1 is MDHEN and CDR2 is SYDVKM. CDR3 DNA: TGTGCCAGCAGTTTCTTTACAGAACTCTACGAGCAGTACTTC. As protein: CASSFFTELYEQYF.

V gene TRBV10-1 combines with J gene TRBJ2-1; 13 bases agree with TRBD2. The V segment lost 7 bases and the J segment 5 bases; nucleotides outside the gene matches: 2. There are 14 residues in the CDR3. Germline V gives CDR1 WNHNN, CDR2 SYGVQD (reference sequence). CDR3 protein: CASTGTSGNNEQFF. CDR3 DNA sequence: TGCGCCAGCACCGGGACTAGCGGGAACAATGAGCAGTTCTTC.

The chain couples TRBV7-2 to TRBJ2-7; 11 nucleotides agree with TRBD1. CDR3 length: 14 residues. Germline assignment: CDR1 SGHTA and CDR2 FQGNSA. V shed 3 bases, J shed 5 bases, and the junction held 3 bases outside the gene matches. CDR3 bases: TGTGCCAGCAGCTTTTGGACAGGGGGCAACGAGCAGTACTTC. Translation gives CASSFWTGGNEQYF.

This clone was detected only a few times. The rearrangement uses TRBV7-9 and TRBJ1-1, with D unresolved. Germline V lookup: CDR1 SEHNR, CDR2 FQNEAQ (reference sequence). The CDR3 is made up of 12 amino acids. The germline V and J ends were trimmed by 1 base and 7 bases, with 7 bases remaining between them. The CDR3 reads CASSLESYEAFF. Here the CDR3 DNA reads TGTGCCAGCAGCTTAGAGTCTTATGAAGCTTTCTTT.

The chain links TRBV28 to TRBJ1-1; 8 bases match TRBD1. Trimming removed 10 bases from V and 5 bases from J; junction bases left unmatched: 9. The germline V gene encodes CDR1 MDHEN and CDR2 SYDVKM. This CDR3 region has 13 residues. The CDR3 nucleotides are TGTGCCATCATCCTAACAGGGGGTACTGAAGCTTTCTTT. Protein sequence: CAIILTGGTEAFF.

The chain joins TRBV11-2 to TRBJ2-1; D is undetermined. Germline CDR1 and CDR2: SGHAT and FQNNGV. The CDR3 runs to 15 residues. Trimming cost V 0 bases and J 2 bases, with 8 bases left between them. DNA of the CDR3: TGTGCCAGCAGCTTAGATAACCCTACCTACAATGAGCAGTTCTTC. Residues: CASSLDNPTYNEQFF.